This TCR beta chain was obtained from a study of cytomegalovirus exposure and HLA in healthy donors. 60 Vbeta and 13 Jbeta primers were used in PCR. Assay used: immunoSEQ multiplex PCR; TCRdb lists only in-frame clones, some missing. This sample has 150,000 to 200,000 clones; around 83% occur once, and the top ten carry more than 1.5%. After removal of 4 bases from V and 3 bases from J, the junction contained 5 bases not matched to a gene. This CDR3 spans 14 amino acids. Germline values: CDR1 SGHTS, CDR2 YDEGEE. In the case of this clone: Its target is not known.

Whole-study results and caveats: Later, an analysis showed that TCR beta chains associated with HLA were more clonally expanded than others that were equally common. Being productive about 87% or about 30% of the time was typical of most TCR beta V segments in an earlier analysis.

Sequencing input: PBMCs. The chain recombines TRBV5-8 with TRBJ2-7, with 9 bases aligning to TRBD2. The source of this sequence is a man aged 40-55 years in good health and CMV-seropositive. The CDR3 coding sequence is TGTGCCAGCAGCATACTAGCGGGCAACTACGAGCAGTACTTC. This codes for CASSILAGNYEQYF.